The clone carrying this T cell receptor beta chain was found many times. The data are from a study of T cells in Graves' hyperthyroidism and ophthalmopathy. This CDR3 region has 15 residues. V trimming: 3 bases; J trimming: 6 bases; junction bases outside the gene matches: 2. The germline V gene has CDR1 SGHRS and CDR2 YFSETQ. The source material, RNA transcripts, was used to amplify TCR beta CDR3 regions. First-round RT-PCR targeting the TCR CDR3 was performed with the HTBI primer set. TCRdb fed the multiplex PCR reads into MiXCR, producing one record per CDR3 protein. Of around 500,000 distinct CDR3 sequences listed, 13% to 15% are singletons. Participants, patients aged 18 to 65, had newly diagnosed hyperthyroidism with a duration under 2 months. Lactation, pregnancy, other autoimmune disease or uncontrolled infection excluded patients.

The receptor's source is a woman younger than 35 with Graves' hyperthyroidism. The sequenced sample was blood. This chain joins TRBV5-1 and TRBJ1-6; 11 nucleotides match TRBD1. CDR3 protein: CASSWGQGGNSPLHF. The DNA of the CDR3 is TGCGCCAGCAGCTGGGGACAGGGGGGTAATTCACCCCTCCACTTT.